This T cell receptor (beta chain) is drawn from a study of CD8 T cells in ankylosing spondylitis. Study-wide points: According to the report, clones linked to the disease were significantly enriched in matched synovial fluid samples taken from ankylosing spondylitis patients. A motif in TCR beta, a set of under ten highly homologous variants, appeared characteristic of ankylosing spondylitis blood. Those disease-linked clones were CD8+; they were also relatively rare in peripheral blood.

TCRdb ran MiXCR on the 5' RACE reads and lists one entry per CDR3 protein. The sample yields some 800,000 distinct CDR3 sequences, about 12% seen once. CDR1 is MGHRA, CDR2 YSYEKL, per germline. Trimming cost V 3 bases and J 3 bases, with 12 bases left between them. CDR3 length: 14 residues. Of note for this clonotype: Its antigen is undetermined.

The chain recombines TRBV4-1 with TRBJ2-7; the D is unclear. The sequence derives from a male donor with ankylosing spondylitis. The sequenced sample consisted of blood, either unsorted or a sorted T cell fraction (not recorded which). CDR3: CASSHVGRIYEQYF. Here the CDR3 DNA reads TGCGCCAGCAGCCACGTCGGAAGGATCTACGAGCAGTACTTC.